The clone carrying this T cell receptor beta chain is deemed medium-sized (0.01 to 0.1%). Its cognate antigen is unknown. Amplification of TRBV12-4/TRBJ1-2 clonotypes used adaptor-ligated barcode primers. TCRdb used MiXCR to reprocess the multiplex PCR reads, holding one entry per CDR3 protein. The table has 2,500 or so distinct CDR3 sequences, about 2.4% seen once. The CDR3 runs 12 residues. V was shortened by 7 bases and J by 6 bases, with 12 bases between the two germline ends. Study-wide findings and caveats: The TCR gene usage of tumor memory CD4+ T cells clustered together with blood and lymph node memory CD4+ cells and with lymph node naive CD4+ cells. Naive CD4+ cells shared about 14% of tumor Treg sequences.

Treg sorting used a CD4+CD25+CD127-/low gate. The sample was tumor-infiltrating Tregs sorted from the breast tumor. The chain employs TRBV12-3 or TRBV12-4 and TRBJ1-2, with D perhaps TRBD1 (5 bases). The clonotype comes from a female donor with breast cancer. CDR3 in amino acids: CASMQGLDGYTF. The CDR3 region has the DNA TGTGCCAGCATGCAGGGCTTGGATGGCTACACCTTC.